One and the same sample provided the 25 T cell receptor beta chains below, sequenced in a study of blood T cell repertoires in COVID-19 (dated by TCRdb to about 2020). The library was prepared using the immunoSEQ multiplex PCR assay. Drawn from immuneACCESS, this table holds only the in-frame rearrangements with V and J called that TCRdb kept. Clones are partly lost; checked studies trace under half to an unresolved V gene and leave the rest unexplained. This sample lists under 200,000 clones; around 79% were detected once. Together, the top ten hold around 10% of the sample. Sample: PBMCs or T cells enriched from blood (not recorded which). The receptors shown here come from a man aged 45-65 years who had recovered from COVID-19.

This clone has a handful of counts. This specimen includes other DNA sequences encoding the same CDR3. The chain recombines TRBV29-1 with TRBJ1-1; tentatively, D is TRBD1 (5 bases). Germline-derived CDR1 and CDR2 are SQVTM and ANQGSEA. The CDR3 spans 12 residues. Trimming pared 4 bases from V and 0 bases from J, leaving 6 bases between. This CDR3 reads CSVGQMNTEAFF. DNA of the CDR3: TGCAGCGTTGGACAGATGAACACTGAAGCTTTCTTT. The whole variable domain, remainder taken from reference TRBV29-1 and TRBJ1-1, is SAVISQKPSRDICQRGTSLTIQCQVDSQVTMMFWYRQQPGQSLTLIATANQGSEATYESGFVIDKFPISRPNLTFSTLTVSNMSPEDSSIYLCSVGQMNTEAFFGQGTRLTVV.

The rearrangement links TRBV15 to TRBJ1-6; D gene ambiguous. The V and J ends lost 4 bases and 2 bases respectively, with 3 bases between them. The germline V gene has CDR1 LNHNV and CDR2 YYDKDF (reference sequence). The CDR3 is made up of 13 amino acids. For the CDR3, the DNA is TGTGCCACCAGCACCACCTATAATTCACCCCTCCACTTT. This sequence encodes CATSTTYNSPLHF.

This clone was counted between two and nine times. The rearrangement links TRBV5-4 to TRBJ2-4; unclear D gene. The CDR3 is 12 amino acids. V was pared by 4 bases and J by 5 bases, with 7 bases between. Germline values: CDR1 SGHNT, CDR2 YYREEE (reference sequence). DNA of the CDR3: TGTGCCAGCAGCACTACTCAAAACATTCAGTACTTC. This gives the protein CASSTTQNIQYF.

The chain couples TRBV3-1 (or the pseudogene TRBV3-2) to TRBJ2-1, with 11 bases fitting TRBD2. CDR3 length: 17 amino acids. Germline values: CDR1 LGHDT, CDR2 YNNKEL (reference sequence). V trimming: 5 bases; J trimming: 8 bases; junction bases outside the gene matches: 14. CDR3 sequence: CASSTRVTSGEWYEQFF. CDR3 DNA: TGTGCCAGCAGCACTAGGGTGACTAGCGGGGAATGGTATGAGCAGTTCTTC.

The chain combines TRBV7-3 with TRBJ2-3; D gene ambiguous. The CDR3 sequence is 18 residues long. Trimming pared 5 bases from V and 0 bases from J, leaving 21 bases between. Looked up from germline, CDR1 is SGHTA and CDR2 is FQGTGA. CDR3 DNA sequence: TGTGCCAGCAGCACGCGCGCGGCCGTCTTTACTAGCACAGATACGCAGTATTTT. Protein: CASSTRAAVFTSTDTQYF.

The table lists this clone with a few counts. The chain joins TRBV28 to TRBJ2-4, with unresolved D. The CDR3 is 12 amino acids. With 6 bases removed from V and 9 bases from J, the gap between germline ends came to 12 bases. Germline V gene sequence: CDR1 MDHEN, CDR2 SYDVKM. As DNA, the CDR3 is TGTGCCAGCAGCACCCTAGGCGTCATTCAGTACTTC. Translating it yields CASSTLGVIQYF. The whole variable domain, remainder taken from reference TRBV28 and TRBJ2-4, is DVKVTQSSRYLVKRTGEKVFLECVQDMDHENMFWYRQDPGLGLRLIYFSYDVKMKEKGDIPEGYSVSREKKERFSLILESASTNQTSMYLCASSTLGVIQYFGAGTRLSVL.

The chain carries TRBV12-2 and TRBJ1-5; the DNA was not compared with TRBD1, the D call given in the table. TRBV12-2 is annotated as a pseudogene. The CDR3 is 16 residues long. The CDR3 protein is CADRREETYSNQPQHF. The DNA for the CDR3 is TGTGCAGACAGGAGAGAAGAAACTTATAGCAATCAGCCCCAGCATTTT.

The genes are TRBV19 and TRBJ1-2, with D hard to call. CDR3 size: 15 residues. CDR1 is LNHDA and CDR2 is SQIVND in the germline V gene (reference sequence). The germline V and J ends were trimmed by 2 bases and 5 bases, with 15 bases remaining between them. This CDR3 reads CASSISGQNIYGYTF. The CDR3 region has the DNA TGTGCCAGTAGTATAAGCGGCCAAAACATTTATGGCTACACCTTC.

This sequence joins TRBV5-1 and TRBJ1-1; 9 nucleotides match TRBD1. V trimming: 4 bases; J trimming: 7 bases; junction bases outside the gene matches: 2. CDR1 is SGHRS and CDR2 is YFSETQ in the germline V gene. CDR3 length equals 12 residues. The CDR3 spells CASSRDRDEAFF. The CDR3 nucleotides read TGCGCCAGCAGCCGGGACAGGGATGAAGCTTTCTTT.

The V and J genes are TRBV6-5 and TRBJ2-2; TRBD2 might be the D (6 bases). CDR3 size: 15 residues. From germline, CDR1 is MNHEY and CDR2 SVGAGI. Deletions cut 3 bases from V and 2 bases from J, with 10 bases between. In nucleotides, the CDR3 is TGTGCCAGCAGTTATGGGGACTCCAACACCGGGGAGCTGTTTTTT. Its translation is CASSYGDSNTGELFF.

The chain is built from TRBV14 and TRBJ2-1; 9 bases fit TRBD2. The ends lost 0 bases at V and 6 bases at J; junction bases unmatched: 6. CDR1 SGHDN and CDR2 FVKESK come from the germline V gene. The length of the CDR3 is 16 residues. CDR3 DNA sequence: TGTGCCAGCAGCCAAGAGGGGCTAGCGGGATTCAATGAGCAGTTCTTC. This translates into CASSQEGLAGFNEQFF. The entire variable domain, with the rest obtained from reference TRBV14 and TRBJ2-1, is as follows: EAGVTQFPSHSVIEKGQTVTLRCDPISGHDNLYWYRRVMGKEIKFLLHFVKESKQDESGMPNNRFLAERTGGTYSTLKVQPAELEDSGVYFCASSQEGLAGFNEQFFGPGTRLTVL.

V and J are TRBV7-2 and TRBJ2-6; no reliable D call. This CDR3 region has 15 residues. The germline V and J ends were trimmed by 1 base and 0 bases, with 4 bases remaining between them. Germline values: CDR1 SGHTA, CDR2 FQGNSA. CDR3 coding DNA: TGTGCCAGCAGCTTAGGAGTCTCTGGGGCCAACGTCCTGACTTTC. This gives the protein CASSLGVSGANVLTF.

The CDR3 protein is CASVRQTDSPLHF. As DNA, the CDR3 is TGTGCCAGCGTAAGACAGACCGATTCACCCCTCCACTTT. The chain recombines TRBV7-9 with TRBJ1-6; a weak D match, TRBD1 (5 bases). The CDR3 runs to 13 residues. V was shortened by 8 bases and J by 8 bases, with 13 bases between the two germline ends. The germline V gene encodes CDR1 SEHNR and CDR2 FQNEAQ (reference sequence). Together with reference TRBV7-9 and TRBJ1-6, the CDR3 gives the full variable domain: DTGVSQNPRHKITKRGQNVTFRCDPISEHNRLYWYRQTLGQGPEFLTYFQNEAQLEKSRLLSDRFSAERPKGSFSTLEIQRTEQGDSAMYLCASVRQTDSPLHFGNGTRLTVT.

The V call is TRBV19, the J call TRBJ2-2; TRBD1 is a possible D gene (5 bases). This CDR3 contains 16 residues. Deletions cut 4 bases from V and 1 base from J, with 13 bases between. Germline V gives CDR1 LNHDA, CDR2 SQIVND (reference sequence). CDR3: CASSRQGNKNTGELFF. The CDR3 DNA is TGTGCCAGTAGTAGGCAGGGCAATAAGAACACCGGGGAGCTGTTTTTT.

The chain couples TRBV4-1 to TRBJ1-5; 7 bases are shared with TRBD1. Per germline, CDR1 MGHRA and CDR2 YSYEKL. CDR3 length equals 16 residues. The ends lost 1 base at V and 3 bases at J; junction bases unmatched: 6. The CDR3 region is CASSQVQGSPNQPQHF. The CDR3 coding sequence is TGCGCCAGCAGCCAAGTACAGGGGTCCCCCAATCAGCCCCAGCATTTT.

The chain combines TRBV29-1 with TRBJ2-7; D perhaps matches TRBD2 (7 bases). CDR1 and CDR2 from the germline V gene are SQVTM and ANQGSEA. CDR3 length: 14 amino acids. Trimming cost V 7 bases and J 2 bases, with 18 bases left between them. Here the CDR3 reads CSAKGGASPYEQYF. The CDR3 DNA sequence: TGCAGCGCCAAAGGGGGGGCATCTCCCTACGAGCAGTACTTC.

The chain has TRBV28 and TRBJ2-7; 7 bases align to TRBD2. After removal of 5 bases from V and 0 bases from J, the junction contained 10 bases not matched to a gene. CDR3 size: 16 residues. Germline V gene data show CDR1 as MDHEN and CDR2 as SYDVKM. This chain's CDR3 is CASSLGGTVSSYEQYF. CDR3 nucleotide sequence: TGTGCCAGCAGTCTGGGGGGGACGGTGAGCTCCTACGAGCAGTACTTC.

V is TRBV5-5 and J is TRBJ2-2; a possible D gene is TRBD2 (6 bases). V lost 4 bases and J lost 3, with 10 bases in between. This CDR3 is built from 14 residues. Germline CDR1 and CDR2: SGHKS and YYEKEE (reference sequence). The DNA of the CDR3 is TGTGCCAGCAGCAGCCGGGACTACACCGGGGAGCTGTTTTTT. It specifies CASSSRDYTGELFF. Full variable domain (outside the CDR3, taken from reference TRBV5-5 and TRBJ2-2): DAGVTQSPTHLIKTRGQQVTLRCSPISGHKSVSWYQQVLGQGPQFIFQYYEKEERGRGNFPDRFSARQFPNYSSELNVNALLLGDSALYLCASSSRDYTGELFFGEGSRLTVL.

The chain uses TRBV15 and TRBJ2-1; 7 nucleotides agree with TRBD2. Germline CDR1 LNHNV, CDR2 YYDKDF (reference sequence). The CDR3 has 15 amino acids. The J segment lost 5 bases and the V segment lost 0 bases, leaving 4 bases of the junction unmatched. The CDR3 nucleotides read TGTGCCACCAGCAGAGATGGGAGGGTCAACAATGAGCAGTTCTTC. Translating gives CATSRDGRVNNEQFF.

In its sample, this clone was seen once. The chain combines TRBV2 with TRBJ2-1; no firm D call. V lost 5 bases and J 5 bases, leaving 13 bases between the germline ends. Looked up from germline, CDR1 is SNHLY and CDR2 is FYNNEI. The CDR3 is 14 amino acids. Here the CDR3 DNA reads TGTGCCAGCAGTTCGCTAGTGCTCCACAATGAGCAGTTCTTC. Amino acids: CASSSLVLHNEQFF.

This rearrangement joins TRBV27 to TRBJ1-4; 9 bases map to TRBD1. The CDR3 has 15 residues. Germline loops: CDR1 MNHEY, CDR2 SMNVEV (reference sequence). V dropped 6 bases and J dropped 8; count of bases not matched to a gene: 10. The CDR3 reads CASRFTGTGPEKLFF. The DNA of the CDR3 is TGTGCCAGCAGATTTACCGGGACAGGGCCCGAAAAACTGTTTTTT.

The V call is TRBV24-1, the J call TRBJ2-1, with D possibly being TRBD2 (6 bases). CDR3 length equals 16 residues. Trimming took off 1 base at V and 0 bases at J, with 9 bases between the two ends. Germline loops: CDR1 KGHDR, CDR2 SFDVKD. CDR3 in amino acids: CATSDFGGSSYNEQFF. The CDR3 nucleotides read TGTGCCACCAGTGATTTCGGGGGATCCTCCTACAATGAGCAGTTCTTC.

This chain links TRBV28 with TRBJ2-2; 13 positions agree with TRBD2. This CDR3 comprises 15 residues. After removal of 5 bases from V and 6 bases from J, the junction contained 3 bases not matched to a gene. Germline V lookup: CDR1 MDHEN, CDR2 SYDVKM. The CDR3: CASSPTSGRPGELFF. The CDR3, as DNA: TGTGCCAGCAGTCCGACTAGCGGGAGGCCCGGGGAGCTGTTTTTT.

The V gene is TRBV14, the J gene TRBJ2-4; TRBD1 matches 8 bases. CDR1 SGHDN and CDR2 FVKESK come from the germline V gene. V dropped 3 bases and J dropped 6; count of bases not matched to a gene: 4. This CDR3 comprises 14 residues. CDR3: CASSHTGGGNIQYF. The CDR3 DNA is TGTGCCAGCAGCCATACAGGGGGAGGAAACATTCAGTACTTC.

This chain uses TRBV7-9 with TRBJ2-6; weak D call: TRBD1 (5 bases). Germline assignment: CDR1 SEHNR and CDR2 FQNEAQ (reference sequence). The length of the CDR3 is 17 residues. The germline V and J ends were trimmed by 5 bases and 2 bases, with 16 bases remaining between them. For the CDR3, the DNA is TGTGCCAGCAGCCCCCCTTACAGGTTCCCTGGGGCCAACGTCCTGACTTTC. Translation gives CASSPPYRFPGANVLTF. Looking up the rest from reference TRBV7-9 and TRBJ2-6 gives the full variable domain: DTGVSQNPRHKITKRGQNVTFRCDPISEHNRLYWYRQTLGQGPEFLTYFQNEAQLEKSRLLSDRFSAERPKGSFSTLEIQRTEQGDSAMYLCASSPPYRFPGANVLTFGAGSRLTVL.